This T cell receptor (beta chain) was sequenced for a study of blood T cell repertoires in COVID-19. Across the whole study: From the United States, Italy and Spain came samples of acute and convalescent COVID-19. Nucleic acid was either cDNA or gDNA, and it came from T cells, B-cell-depleted T cells, or PBMCs.

Methods used by the authors: The assay estimated nucleated cells by amplifying reference gene primers. This table comes from immunoSEQ multiplex PCR, and its TCRdb copy is limited to in-frame clones, with some not included. V and J calls and clone size are those listed in that table; D and trimming were worked out from the DNA. Found here are roughly 98,000 clones, approximately 92% of them singletons; the top ten hold around 6%. Germline V CDR1 and CDR2: SGHVS, FNYEAQ. With 5 bases removed from V and 0 bases from J, the gap between germline ends came to 14 bases. This CDR3 comprises 16 residues. The source material was peripheral blood. V usage is TRBV7-6 and J usage is TRBJ1-5; D is unresolved. This clonotype originated in a woman aged 55-75 years with active COVID-19. This chain's CDR3 is CASSAQTGNSNQPQHF. The CDR3 DNA reads TGTGCCAGCAGCGCCCAGACGGGTAATAGCAATCAGCCCCAGCATTTT.